Listed below are T cell receptor beta chains from one sample, sequenced in a study of blood T cell repertoires in COVID-19. TCRdb keeps only in-frame clones here, not all; method: immunoSEQ multiplex PCR. The repertoire holds around 300,000 clones, with less than 90% as singletons. Source material: PBMCs or T cells enriched from blood (not recorded which). These TCRs come from a woman in her forties or fifties who had recovered from COVID-19. CDR3s include the opening cysteine and the closing phenylalanine or tryptophan. A D gene is named only where the DNA matches it firmly. Where a row states a size, it is once, few, many or the class of an expanded clone; other rows omit it.

J | D | size | V | DNA | CDR3
TRBJ1-5 | . | . | TRBV9 | TGTGCCAGCAGCGTTTACGGGAATAGCAATCAGCCCCAGCATTTT | CASSVYGNSNQPQHF
TRBJ1-1 | TRBD1 | . | TRBV7-2 | TGTGCCAGCAGCTTAGGGGACAGCAAGAACACTGAAGCTTTCTTT | CASSLGDSKNTEAFF
TRBJ2-1 | TRBD1 | . | TRBV7-2 | TGTGCCAGCAGCCCCGGGACAGGGGGCTTCAATGAGCAGTTCTTC | CASSPGTGGFNEQFF
TRBJ2-3 | TRBD2 | . | TRBV7-2 | TGTGCCAGCAGCTTAGCCGGACTAGCGGGAGCAGATACGCAGTATTTT | CASSLAGLAGADTQYF
TRBJ2-7 | TRBD1 | . | TRBV28 | TGTGCCAGCAGTCTTGACAGGGTGGCGTACTTC | CASSLDRVAYF
TRBJ1-1 | TRBD1 | . | TRBV5-6 | TGTGCCAGCAGCCCGACCGGGACAGAGCTGCAAGCTTTCTTT | CASSPTGTELQAFF
TRBJ1-5 | TRBD1 | . | TRBV2 | TGTGCCAGCGGGAGTGAGTTTCGGACAGGGATTGGCAATCAGCCCCAGCATTTT | CASGSEFRTGIGNQPQHF
TRBJ1-2 | TRBD1 | . | TRBV28 | TGTGCCAGCAGTCTCTCTGACAGGGACTGGCATGGCTACACCTTC | CASSLSDRDWHGYTF
TRBJ2-3 | . | . | TRBV30 | TGTGCCTGGAGTTGGACAGCTAGCACAGATACGCAGTATTTT | CAWSWTASTDTQYF
TRBJ2-3 | TRBD2 | . | TRBV9 | TGTGCCAGCAGCTGGACTAGCGGCACAGATACGCAGTATTTT | CASSWTSGTDTQYF
TRBJ1-1 | TRBD1 | . | TRBV29-1 | TGCAGCGTTGCGAACAGGGGTTTGGGTATTACTGAAGCTTTCTTT | CSVANRGLGITEAFF
TRBJ1-5 | . | . | TRBV27 | TGTGCCAGCAGTTTATCTGGCCCAGTTAGCAATCAGCCCCAGCATTTT | CASSLSGPVSNQPQHF
TRBJ1-5 | . | . | TRBV20-1 | TGCAGTGCTAGTAACAGGGCCTATAGCAATCAGCCCCAGCATTTT | CSASNRAYSNQPQHF
TRBJ1-1 | . | . | TRBV19 | TGTGCCAGTAGCCCGGGATTACGGTTGAACACTGAAGCTTTCTTT | CASSPGLRLNTEAFF
TRBJ2-2 | . | . | TRBV7-3 | TGTGCCAGCAGCTTAAGTCAGATAAACACCGGGGAGCTGTTTTTT | CASSLSQINTGELFF
TRBJ2-7 | TRBD1 | few | TRBV25-1 | TGTGCCAGCAGTCAGACAGGGGTGGCCTACGAGCAGTACTTC | CASSQTGVAYEQYF
TRBJ1-2 | TRBD1 | . | TRBV4-2 | TGTGCCAGCAGCCAAGAGGTCAGGGGGGACTATGGCTACACCTTC | CASSQEVRGDYGYTF
TRBJ1-4 | . | few | TRBV28 | TGTGCCAGCAGTGCCCAGGGATCAGCTAATGAAAAACTGTTTTTT | CASSAQGSANEKLFF
TRBJ2-4 | . | . | TRBV7-2 | TGTGCCAGCAGCTTAGTCGGACGGGGGACCGGGGCCAAAAACATTCAGTACTTC | CASSLVGRGTGAKNIQYF
TRBJ2-7 | . | . | TRBV5-1 | TGCGCCAGCAGCCGGGGGACAGACGAGCAGTACTTC | CASSRGTDEQYF
TRBJ2-2 | TRBD2 | few | TRBV7-3 | TGTGCCAGCAGCCGCTTAGCGGGAGGTAGCACCGGGGAGCTGTTTTTT | CASSRLAGGSTGELFF
TRBJ1-2 | . | . | TRBV28 | TGTGCCAGCAGTGCGACTTCGGTCGCGGCCAGGGGTGCCTATGGCTACACCTTC | CASSATSVAARGAYGYTF